Presented here are 23 T cell receptor beta chains from one specimen sequenced in a study of T cells in Graves' hyperthyroidism and ophthalmopathy (dated by TCRdb to about 2019). Library creation used multiplex PCR. The listed sequencing device is Illumina HiSeq 2000. The TCR beta CDR3 regions were amplified from the RNA transcripts. The TCR CDR3 was subjected to a first round of RT-PCR using the HTBI primer set and the Qiagen OneStep RT-PCR kit. Starting from the raw public reads, TCRdb applied fastp trimming at Q25, assembled clones with MiXCR and retained in-frame beta chains. Each entry merges the rows of one CDR3 protein and shows their most common DNA and genes. The sample includes fewer than 800,000 distinct CDR3 sequences, with about 17% observed a single time. The top ten hold approximately 8% of the sample. Sample: blood. The receptors come from a man younger than 35 with Graves' hyperthyroidism.

The chain carries TRBV29-1 and TRBJ1-6; a weak D match, TRBD1 (5 bases). The germline V and J ends were trimmed by 4 bases and 6 bases, with 13 bases remaining between them. The V gene's germline CDR1 is SQVTM and CDR2 ANQGSEA. The length of the CDR3 is 14 residues. CDR3 protein: CSVAEGISNSPLHF. The CDR3 region has the DNA TGCAGCGTTGCTGAGGGGATCTCTAATTCACCCCTCCACTTT.

This clonotype was seen ten or more times. This rearrangement joins TRBV5-5 to TRBJ2-5; the match to TRBD2 covers 7 bases. Trimming at V came to 1 base and at J to 4 bases, leaving 7 bases not matched to a gene. The CDR3 runs 15 residues. Germline V CDR1 and CDR2: SGHKS, YYEKEE (reference sequence). The CDR3 region is CASSLRASGGETQYF. CDR3 DNA sequence: TGTGCCAGCAGCTTGAGGGCCTCGGGGGGAGAGACCCAGTACTTC. The entire variable domain, with the rest obtained from reference TRBV5-5 and TRBJ2-5, is as follows: DAGVTQSPTHLIKTRGQQVTLRCSPISGHKSVSWYQQVLGQGPQFIFQYYEKEERGRGNFPDRFSARQFPNYSSELNVNALLLGDSALYLCASSLRASGGETQYFGPGTRLLVL.

The chain carries TRBV27 and TRBJ2-7, with D tentatively TRBD1 (6 bases). CDR3 length: 16 residues. The germline CDR1 and CDR2 sequences are MNHEY and SMNVEV (reference sequence). The V gene lost 7 bases and the J gene lost 1 base, with 20 bases spanning the gap. CDR3 region: CASTRWGRTGSYEQYF. CDR3 DNA: TGTGCCAGCACCCGCTGGGGCAGAACAGGGTCCTACGAGCAGTACTTC.

This chain joins TRBV4-1 and TRBJ2-4; perhaps TRBD2 as D (5 bases). The germline CDR1 and CDR2 sequences are MGHRA and YSYEKL. CDR3 length: 16 residues. Trimming removed 4 bases at V and 3 bases at J, with 16 bases between. The CDR3 spells CASSLGPGRGKNIQYF. In nucleotides, the CDR3 is TGCGCCAGCAGCCTAGGACCGGGAAGAGGCAAAAACATTCAGTACTTC.

The sample holds many counts of this clonotype. The chain is built from TRBV2 and TRBJ1-4; no clear D. Per the germline V gene, CDR1 is SNHLY and CDR2 is FYNNEI. Trimming pared 11 bases from V and 8 bases from J, leaving 18 bases between. The CDR3 consists of 13 residues. CDR3 protein: CAGEGDLGEKLFF. CDR3 coding DNA: TGTGCCGGAGAGGGAGACCTTGGGGAAAAACTGTTTTTT. Full variable domain (rest looked up from reference TRBV2 and TRBJ1-4): EPEVTQTPSHQVTQMGQEVILRCVPISNHLYFYWYRQILGQKVEFLVSFYNNEISEKSEIFDDQFSVERPDGSNFTLKIRSTKLEDSAMYFCAGEGDLGEKLFFGSGTQLSVL.

The J gene is TRBJ2-7, the V gene TRBV2, with a weak D call TRBD2 (7 bases). V lost 7 bases and J lost 3, with 19 bases in between. Germline V gene data show CDR1 as SNHLY and CDR2 as FYNNEI. The CDR3 totals 15 residues. DNA of the CDR3: TGTGCCAGCACCCCTGAGGGGGAGGGTCGCTACGAGCAGTACTTC. This sequence encodes CASTPEGEGRYEQYF.

This clonotype was detected only a few times. This rearrangement joins TRBV20-1 to TRBJ1-1; 7 positions agree with TRBD1. Per the germline V gene, CDR1 is DFQATT and CDR2 is SNEGSKA (reference sequence). Germline trimming cut 1 base from V and 2 bases from J; bases unmatched to any gene: 7. CDR3 size: 15 residues. DNA for the CDR3: TGCAGTGCTAGAGTCCCGGACAGGAGCAACACTGAAGCTTTCTTT. Protein: CSARVPDRSNTEAFF.

This clonotype was seen many times. The chain employs TRBV28 and TRBJ2-7; 9 bases are a match to TRBD2. The CDR3 loop spans 14 amino acids. V lost 6 bases, J lost 4 bases, and 7 bases stayed unmatched. Germline CDR1 and CDR2: MDHEN and SYDVKM. The CDR3 spells CASRHSGRGYEQYF. The CDR3 DNA is TGTGCCAGCAGACATAGCGGGAGAGGATACGAGCAGTACTTC.

This clonotype was recorded many times. The V and J genes are TRBV6-2 or TRBV6-3 and TRBJ2-3; D perhaps matches TRBD2 (5 bases). The CDR3 contains 15 residues. CDR1 is MNHEY, CDR2 SVGEGT, per germline. The V gene lost 6 bases and the J gene lost 0 bases, with 13 bases spanning the gap. The CDR3 region has the DNA TGTGCCAGCAGGTCGGTGGGAGTCAGCACAGATACGCAGTATTTT. Its translation is CASRSVGVSTDTQYF.

This clonotype was seen many times. The CDR3 DNA sequence: TGTGCCAGCAGCTTAGGACAGGGGATAGCTGAAGCTTTCTTT. Residues: CASSLGQGIAEAFF. V gene TRBV7-8 combines with J gene TRBJ1-1, with 8 positions matching TRBD1. J was trimmed by 6 bases and V by 1 base; bases with no gene match: 4. The CDR3 has 14 amino acids. Germline CDR1 reads SGHVS; CDR2 reads FQNEAQ.

This clonotype was found many times. The chain joins TRBV18 to TRBJ2-3, with D possibly TRBD2 on 6 matching bases. CDR3 size: 14 residues. The V gene's germline CDR1 is KGHSH and CDR2 LQKENI. V lost 3 bases to trimming and J lost 4 bases, with 11 bases between them. The CDR3 sequence: CASSPPGAADTQYF. CDR3 nucleotides: TGTGCCAGCTCACCCCCGGGAGCCGCAGATACGCAGTATTTT. Using reference TRBV18 and TRBJ2-3 for the parts outside the CDR3, the full variable domain is NAGVMQNPRHLVRRRGQEARLRCSPMKGHSHVYWYRQLPEEGLKFMVYLQKENIIDESGMPKERFSAEFPKEGPSILRIQQVVRGDSAAYFCASSPPGAADTQYFGPGTRLTVL.

This clonotype was seen repeatedly, ten times or more. The chain has TRBV3-1 and TRBJ2-7; a weak D match, TRBD2 (5 bases). The CDR3 is made up of 14 amino acids. Per the germline V gene, CDR1 is LGHDT and CDR2 is YNNKEL (reference sequence). Trimming cost V 4 bases and J 1 base, with 11 bases left between them. The CDR3 here is CASSPTTGSYEQYF. The CDR3 coding sequence is TGTGCCAGCAGCCCCACTACGGGATCCTACGAGCAGTACTTC.

This clonotype was observed at least ten times. V and J are TRBV11-2 and TRBJ2-2, with a weak D call TRBD2 (6 bases). V was clipped by 1 base and J by 8 bases, with 11 bases between them. The germline gives CDR1 SGHAT, CDR2 FQNNGV. This CDR3 comprises 14 residues. DNA of the CDR3: TGTGCCAGCAGCTTAGTCCGCGGGGTGGGGGAGCTGTTTTTT. Amino acids: CASSLVRGVGELFF.

This clonotype was seen at least ten times. This chain connects TRBV15 to TRBJ2-7; D is possibly TRBD1 (6 bases). Germline loops: CDR1 LNHNV, CDR2 YYDKDF (reference sequence). Trimming cost V 0 bases and J 2 bases, with 14 bases left between them. The CDR3 is 16 residues long. The CDR3 reads CATSRDLGRGPYEQYF. The DNA of the CDR3 is TGTGCCACCAGCAGAGATCTTGGCAGGGGACCCTACGAGCAGTACTTC.

This sequence joins TRBV6-5 and TRBJ1-5; the D is unclear. From germline, CDR1 is MNHEY and CDR2 SVGAGI. The CDR3 runs to 16 residues. V gave up 5 bases and J gave up 6 bases, with 20 bases separating them. CDR3 sequence: CASSNLGPASSQPQHF. DNA for the CDR3: TGTGCCAGCAGTAACCTCGGACCGGCAAGTAGTCAGCCCCAGCATTTT.

Many counts were recorded for this clonotype. This chain uses TRBV27 with TRBJ2-3; 9 bases agree with TRBD2. This CDR3 is 17 amino acids long. With 5 bases clipped from V and 4 bases from J, the junction kept 13 bases outside the gene matches. Germline assignment: CDR1 MNHEY and CDR2 SMNVEV (reference sequence). CDR3 loop: CASSPPLGTSKADTQYF. CDR3 bases: TGTGCCAGCAGTCCACCCCTCGGGACTAGCAAGGCAGATACGCAGTATTTT.

The CDR3 sequence is CASSPRTGPYGYTF. The CDR3 coding sequence is TGTGCCAGCAGCCCTCGGACAGGCCCTTATGGCTACACCTTC. This sequence joins TRBV9 and TRBJ1-2, with TRBD1 matching over 7 bases. This CDR3 region has 14 residues. Germline V CDR1 and CDR2: SGDLS, YYNGEE. With V trimmed by 4 bases and J by 5 bases, 8 bases remained unmatched.

This clonotype appeared many times. The chain couples TRBV6-1 to TRBJ2-1, with 9 positions matching TRBD2. V was pared by 6 bases and J by 4 bases, with 10 bases of the junction left unmatched. The CDR3 consists of 16 residues. Germline-derived CDR1 and CDR2 are MNHNS and SASEGT. CDR3 protein: CASSPVLAGRYNEQFF. The DNA of the CDR3 is TGTGCCAGCAGCCCCGTTCTAGCGGGAAGATACAATGAGCAGTTCTTC.

This rearrangement joins TRBV12-3 or TRBV12-4 to TRBJ2-7, with 13 bases that match TRBD2. The CDR3 sequence is 15 residues long. The V gene end was trimmed by 6 bases and the J gene end by 2 bases; junction bases not matched to a gene: 4. For the CDR3, the DNA is TGTGCCAGCAGAAAAGGGACTAGCGGGACCTACGAGCAGTACTTC. Residues: CASRKGTSGTYEQYF.

This rearrangement joins TRBV20-1 to TRBJ2-3, with D unresolved. Trimming shortened V by 2 bases and J by 7 bases, and 13 bases separated the two germline ends. The CDR3 is made up of 13 amino acids. Germline-derived CDR1 and CDR2 are DFQATT and SNEGSKA (reference sequence). CDR3 nucleotide sequence: TGCAGTGCTAGATTCGGTGTTGCAAATACGCAGTATTTT. As protein: CSARFGVANTQYF.

The V and J genes are TRBV30 and TRBJ2-3; TRBD1 aligns across 7 bases. Germline V lookup: CDR1 GTSNPN, CDR2 SVGIG (reference sequence). There are 14 residues in the CDR3. The CDR3 loop reads CASGDRVNTDTQYF. The DNA of the CDR3 is TGTGCGAGTGGCGACAGGGTCAACACAGATACGCAGTATTTT. Full variable domain (rest looked up from reference TRBV30 and TRBJ2-3): SQTIHQWPATLVQPVGSPLSLECTVEGTSNPNLYWYRQAAGRGLQLLFYSVGIGQISSEVPQNLSASRPQDRQFILSSKKLLLSDSGFYLCASGDRVNTDTQYFGPGTRLTVL.

This CDR3 is CASSQTGTTQFF. CDR3 in DNA: TGTGCCAGCAGCCAGACCGGGACTACGCAGTTCTTC. The chain joins TRBV3-1 to TRBJ2-1, with TRBD2 matching over 7 bases. The CDR3 length is 12 residues. Germline V CDR1 and CDR2: LGHDT, YNNKEL (reference sequence). V was pared by 3 bases and J by 12 bases, with 5 bases of the junction left unmatched.

This clonotype turned up a few times. This chain uses TRBV6-1 with TRBJ1-5; D unresolved. Looked up from germline, CDR1 is MNHNS and CDR2 is SASEGT. The CDR3 has 15 residues. Trimming removed 5 bases from V and 1 base from J, with 12 bases in between. The CDR3 nucleotides read TGTGCCAGCAGTTTCCCTCTTCAGAGCAATCAGCCCCAGCATTTT. Translation gives CASSFPLQSNQPQHF.